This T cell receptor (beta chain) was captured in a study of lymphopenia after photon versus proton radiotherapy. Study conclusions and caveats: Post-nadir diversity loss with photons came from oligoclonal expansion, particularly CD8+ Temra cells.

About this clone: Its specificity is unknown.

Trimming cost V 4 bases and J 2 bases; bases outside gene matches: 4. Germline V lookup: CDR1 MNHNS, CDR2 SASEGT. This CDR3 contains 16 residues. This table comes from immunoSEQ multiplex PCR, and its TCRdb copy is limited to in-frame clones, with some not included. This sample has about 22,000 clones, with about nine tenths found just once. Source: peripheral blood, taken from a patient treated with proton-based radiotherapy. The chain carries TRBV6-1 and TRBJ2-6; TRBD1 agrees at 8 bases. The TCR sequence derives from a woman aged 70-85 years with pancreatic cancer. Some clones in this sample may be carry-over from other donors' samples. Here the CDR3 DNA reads TGTGCCAGCAGTGTATCGACAGGGGCTGGGGCCAACGTCCTGACTTTC. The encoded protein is CASSVSTGAGANVLTF.